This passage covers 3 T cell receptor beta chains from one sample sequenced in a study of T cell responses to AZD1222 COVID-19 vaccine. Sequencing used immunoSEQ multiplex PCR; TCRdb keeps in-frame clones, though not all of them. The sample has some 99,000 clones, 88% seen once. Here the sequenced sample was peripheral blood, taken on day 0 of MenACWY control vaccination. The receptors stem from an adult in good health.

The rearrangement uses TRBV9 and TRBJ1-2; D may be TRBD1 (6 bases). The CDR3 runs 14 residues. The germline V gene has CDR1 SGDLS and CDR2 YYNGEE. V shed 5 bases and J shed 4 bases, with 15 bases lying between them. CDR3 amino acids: CASRATGNAYGYTF. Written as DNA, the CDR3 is TGTGCCAGCAGAGCCACAGGGAATGCCTATGGCTACACCTTC. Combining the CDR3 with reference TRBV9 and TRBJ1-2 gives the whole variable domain DSGVTQTPKHLITATGQRVTLRCSPRSGDLSVYWYQQSLDQGLQFLIQYYNGEERAKGNILERFSAQQFPDLHSELNLSSLELGDSALYFCASRATGNAYGYTFGSGTRLTVV.

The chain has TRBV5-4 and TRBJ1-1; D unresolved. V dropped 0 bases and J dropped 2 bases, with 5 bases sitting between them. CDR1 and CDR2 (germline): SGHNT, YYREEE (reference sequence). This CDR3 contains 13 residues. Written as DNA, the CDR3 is TGTGCCAGCAGCTTGGGTACAAACACTGAAGCTTTCTTT. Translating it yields CASSLGTNTEAFF.

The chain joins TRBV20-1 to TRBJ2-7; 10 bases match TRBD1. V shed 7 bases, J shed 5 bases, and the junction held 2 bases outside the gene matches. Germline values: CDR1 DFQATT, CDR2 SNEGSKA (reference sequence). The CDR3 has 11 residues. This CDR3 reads CSVGQGNEQYF. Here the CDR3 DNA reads TGCAGTGTGGGACAGGGGAACGAGCAGTACTTC.